This T cell receptor (beta chain) was captured in a study of blood T cell repertoires in COVID-19. V was cut by 2 bases and J by 6 bases, with 16 bases left in between. CDR1 and CDR2 from the germline V gene are MNHNS and SASEGT. The CDR3 is 16 amino acids. TCRdb's table, derived via immunoSEQ multiplex PCR, lists solely in-frame clones and lacks some. Here the sample spans about 170,000 clones, roughly 80% being singletons. The chain joins TRBV6-1 to TRBJ2-2, with a weak D call TRBD2 (5 bases). Sequenced sample: peripheral blood. The source is a woman between 65 and 79 years old with COVID-19, enrolled during active disease. CDR3 sequence reads: CASSETLARSAGELFF. The CDR3 DNA is TGTGCCAGCAGTGAAACATTAGCGCGATCTGCCGGGGAGCTGTTTTTT.